This T cell receptor beta chain was sequenced during a study of cytomegalovirus exposure and HLA in healthy donors. General study points: Later on, a genetic analysis was performed. It linked a missense variant in DCLRE1C with V- and J-gene trimming of TCR beta. Some V segments could not be told apart, so they were left out, TRBV6-2 and TRBV6-3 among them.

The CDR3 spans 9 residues. CDR1 and CDR2 from the germline V gene are DFQATT and SNEGSKA (reference sequence). The V end lost 7 bases, the J end lost 8 bases, and 8 bases lay between the germline ends. Of note for this clone: Its antigen is not identified.

60 Vbeta and 13 Jbeta primers were used in PCR. Measured with immunoSEQ multiplex PCR; TCRdb has only the in-frame clones, and not every one. This sample has fewer than 85,000 clones, with roughly 79% found just once. This sequence joins TRBV20-1 and TRBJ1-2, with D maybe TRBD1 (5 bases). The receptor's source is a man younger than 35 in good health and CMV-seropositive. The specimen was PBMCs. In DNA form, the CDR3 reads TGCAGTGGGGGCACCGGCTACACCTTC. Encoded protein: CSGGTGYTF.